Listed below are T cell receptor beta chains from one sample, sequenced in a study of blood T cell repertoires in COVID-19. The assay was immunoSEQ multiplex PCR, and TCRdb's table has in-frame clones only and misses some. The profile shows tens of thousands of clones, around 90% of them singletons. The specimen was peripheral blood. Receptors were obtained from a woman between 50 and 59 years old with active or convalescent COVID-19. Each CDR3 is given with its conserved first and last residue. The D gene is left open where the match is weak. The size entry is marked missing in some rows and otherwise reads once, few, many or a size class.

TRBV7-9	TRBD2	TRBJ2-5	NA	TGTGCCAGCAGCTCCGACGAGGTGGTAGCGGGGGGGCCGGAAGAGACCCAGTACTTC	CASSSDEVVAGGPEETQYF
TRBV19	NA	TRBJ1-1	NA	TGTGCCAGTAGTATTTCACGGGGGGATGAAGCTTTCTTT	CASSISRGDEAFF
TRBV5-5	TRBD1	TRBJ1-4	NA	TGTGCCAGCAGCCTGACGGGACAGGGTAACGAAAAACTGTTTTTT	CASSLTGQGNEKLFF
TRBV7-2	TRBD1	TRBJ1-4	NA	TGTGCCAGCAGCCCCCGGACAGGGCTTAATGAAAAACTGTTTTTT	CASSPRTGLNEKLFF
TRBV29-1	NA	TRBJ1-2	NA	TGCAGCGTTGCCGCAGCTAACTATGGCTACACCTTC	CSVAAANYGYTF
TRBV27	TRBD2	TRBJ2-7	NA	TGTGCCAGCAGTGTACCGGGACTAGCGTTATACGAGCAGTACTTC	CASSVPGLALYEQYF
TRBV6-5	TRBD1	TRBJ1-5	NA	TGTGCCAGCAGTTACTCTGGGACAGGGAACAATCAGCCCCAGCATTTT	CASSYSGTGNNQPQHF
TRBV29-1	NA	TRBJ1-2	NA	TGCAGCGCTGGGCTTGGCTACACCTTC	CSAGLGYTF
TRBV3-1/TRBV3-2	NA	TRBJ1-2	NA	TGTGCCAGCAGCCAAGGGGGGAGGCCATCTGCTGGCTACACCTTC	CASSQGGRPSAGYTF
TRBV20-1	NA	TRBJ1-1	once	TGCAGTGCTAGTAGGGGAATAGTTGAAGCTTTCTTT	CSASRGIVEAFF
TRBV5-4	TRBD1	TRBJ2-7	NA	TGTGCCAGCAGCTTTGGGACAGACTACTACGAGCAGTACTTC	CASSFGTDYYEQYF
TRBV5-1	TRBD1	TRBJ1-1	NA	TGCGCCAGCAGCTTCGTGACAGGGGTCATGAACACTGAAGCTTTCTTT	CASSFVTGVMNTEAFF
TRBV19	NA	TRBJ2-2	NA	TGTGCCAGTAGACCCACGGGGGTTAGCACCGGGGAGCTGTTTTTT	CASRPTGVSTGELFF
TRBV27	TRBD1	TRBJ2-7	NA	TGTGCCAGCAGTTTAACCCGACAGGGATACGAGCAGTACTTC	CASSLTRQGYEQYF
TRBV29-1	NA	TRBJ2-7	few	TGCAGCGTTCATAGGGGGGGGCGCGAGCAGTACTTC	CSVHRGGREQYF
TRBV19	NA	TRBJ1-2	NA	TGTGCCAGTAGCATTTATGGCTACACCTTC	CASSIYGYTF
TRBV19	NA	TRBJ1-1	NA	TGTGCCAGTACGGGTGTGAATGGGGGCATTTGGAACACTGAAGCTTTCTTT	CASTGVNGGIWNTEAFF
TRBV6-4	TRBD1	TRBJ2-7	NA	TGTGCCAGCAGTACCGGGACAGGGCCATACTACGAGCAGTACTTC	CASSTGTGPYYEQYF
TRBV19	NA	TRBJ1-2	NA	TGTGCCAGTAGTATTGTTTTGGCTGAAACAAACTATGGCTACACCTTC	CASSIVLAETNYGYTF
TRBV3-1/TRBV3-2	NA	TRBJ2-1	NA	TGTGCCAGCAGCCAGGACATTGGATACAATGAGCAGTTCTTC	CASSQDIGYNEQFF
TRBV19	TRBD2	TRBJ2-3	NA	TGTGCTAGCGGGGGGCTCACAGATACGCAGTATTTT	CASGGLTDTQYF
TRBV9	TRBD2	TRBJ2-1	few	TGTGCCAGCAGCGCGGGAGCGGGGGGAAGGGATGAGCAGTTCTTC	CASSAGAGGRDEQFF
TRBV7-2	NA	TRBJ1-1	few	TGTGCCAGCAGCTTGCACAGGGTGAACACTGAAGCTTTCTTT	CASSLHRVNTEAFF
TRBV7-6	NA	TRBJ2-5	NA	TGTGCCAGCAGCTACCAGACAGGAGAGACCCAGTACTTC	CASSYQTGETQYF
TRBV7-9	NA	TRBJ1-2	NA	TGTGCCAGCAGCTTAGGGCGGACAGTAAACTATGGCTACACCTTC	CASSLGRTVNYGYTF
TRBV4-3	TRBD1	TRBJ2-7	NA	TGCGCCAGCAGCCAAGAGGGGGGGACAGGGTACTACGAGCAGTACTTC	CASSQEGGTGYYEQYF
TRBV6-5	NA	TRBJ1-2	NA	TGTGCCAGCAGTTACGCTGGACTCCTTGGGGGCTACACCTTC	CASSYAGLLGGYTF
TRBV18	NA	TRBJ1-2	NA	TGTGCCAGCTCACCAGTTACGACTAGCTATGGCTACACCTTC	CASSPVTTSYGYTF
TRBV27	NA	TRBJ1-5	NA	TGTGCCAGCAGTTTATCTACTAGTGGCAATCAGCCCCAGCATTTT	CASSLSTSGNQPQHF
TRBV7-2	TRBD1	TRBJ1-5	once	TGTGCCAGCAGCTCTCATGGGACAGGGGTTAATCAGCCCCAGCATTTT	CASSSHGTGVNQPQHF